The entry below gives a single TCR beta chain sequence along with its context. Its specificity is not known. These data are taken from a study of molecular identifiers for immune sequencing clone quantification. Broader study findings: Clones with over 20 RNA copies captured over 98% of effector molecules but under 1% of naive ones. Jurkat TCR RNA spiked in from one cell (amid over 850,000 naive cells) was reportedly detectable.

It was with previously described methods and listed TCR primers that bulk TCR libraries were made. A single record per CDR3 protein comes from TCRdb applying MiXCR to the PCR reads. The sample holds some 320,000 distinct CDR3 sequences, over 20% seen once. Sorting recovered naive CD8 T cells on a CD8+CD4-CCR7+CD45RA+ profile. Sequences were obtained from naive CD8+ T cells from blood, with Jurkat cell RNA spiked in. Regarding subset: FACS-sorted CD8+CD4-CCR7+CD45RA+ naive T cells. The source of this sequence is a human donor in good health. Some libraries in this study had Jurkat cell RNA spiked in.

Here the CDR3 reads CASSSSPTGAKETQYF. The CDR3 DNA sequence: TGTGCCAGCAGCTCGTCCCCCACAGGGGCCAAAGAGACCCAGTACTTC. The chain carries TRBV7-9 and TRBJ2-5; TRBD1 agrees at 7 bases. The CDR3 has 16 amino acids. Unmatched junction bases numbered 11, after V lost 4 bases and J lost 3 bases. Germline V CDR1 and CDR2: SEHNR, FQNEAQ (reference sequence).